These 27 T cell receptor beta chains were all obtained from the same sample, sequenced in a study of OX40 agonist ivuxolimab in advanced cancers. Assay: immunoSEQ multiplex PCR; the TCRdb copy retains only in-frame clones and omits some. Of 15,000 to 20,000 clones listed, around 91% were seen once; the top ten hold approximately 50%. The sample in question was CD4+ or CD8+ T cells sorted from blood, obtained in a trial of the OX40 agonist ivuxolimab. The receptors were gathered from an adult with an advanced solid tumor such as melanoma, head and neck, liver or kidney cancer.

The chain uses TRBV25-1 and TRBJ2-7; 7 bases are a match to TRBD2. CDR3 size: 13 residues. J gave up 3 bases and V 5 bases, and 4 bases lay outside the gene matches. CDR1 is MGHDK, CDR2 SYGVNS, per germline. The CDR3 coding sequence is TGTGCCAGCAGTTTGGGGGACTACTACGAGCAGTACTTC. This gives the protein CASSLGDYYEQYF.

The chain employs TRBV9 and TRBJ1-4; TRBD1 matches 8 bases. The germline CDR1 and CDR2 sequences are SGDLS and YYNGEE. The junction had 4 bases not matched to a gene; V was cut back by 4 bases and J by 2 bases. The CDR3 is made up of 15 amino acids. In nucleotides, the CDR3 is TGTGCCAGCAGCCCAACAGGGGGGACTAATGAAAAACTGTTTTTT. Translated: CASSPTGGTNEKLFF.

The gene calls are TRBV6-5 and TRBJ2-1; D uncertain. V was cut by 0 bases and J by 5 bases, with 5 bases left in between. The CDR3 loop spans 13 amino acids. Looked up from germline, CDR1 is MNHEY and CDR2 is SVGAGI. As DNA, the CDR3 is TGTGCCAGCAGTTACTCGGAGAACAATGAGCAGTTCTTC. Protein product: CASSYSENNEQFF.

J is TRBJ2-6 and V is TRBV19; D ambiguous. V lost 3 bases, J lost 1 base, and 7 bases lay in between. The CDR3 consists of 15 residues. Looked up from germline, CDR1 is LNHDA and CDR2 is SQIVND (reference sequence). In DNA form, the CDR3 reads TGTGCCAGTAGTATCTTAGGGTCTGGGGCCAACGTCCTGACTTTC. Amino acid sequence: CASSILGSGANVLTF.

The chain links TRBV7-9 to TRBJ1-5; D is undetermined. The V end lost 3 bases, the J end lost 1 base, and 13 bases lay between the germline ends. CDR1 and CDR2 from the germline V gene are SEHNR and FQNEAQ (reference sequence). There are 16 residues in the CDR3. The CDR3 reads CASSLGLGSSNQPQHF. In nucleotides, the CDR3 is TGTGCCAGCAGCTTGGGCTTAGGAAGCAGCAATCAGCCCCAGCATTTT.

The chain couples TRBV9 to TRBJ2-5; a weak D match, TRBD1 (6 bases). The better agreement between TRBJ2-7 and the DNA end casts doubt on the J call. The CDR3 runs to 14 residues. Per the germline V gene, CDR1 is SGDLS and CDR2 is YYNGEE. CDR3 bases: TGTGCCAGCAGCGCGGGAAACAGGGAAAGCGAGCAGTACTTC. Translated, it gives CASSAGNRESEQYF.

The chain carries TRBV28 and TRBJ1-1, with unresolved D. Trimming took 2 bases from V and 0 from J, leaving 7 bases between them. The germline V gene has CDR1 MDHEN and CDR2 SYDVKM. CDR3 length: 14 amino acids. The chain's CDR3 is CASSLGQVNTEAFF. The CDR3 DNA reads as TGTGCCAGCAGTTTAGGGCAGGTGAACACTGAAGCTTTCTTT.

This rearrangement joins TRBV27 to TRBJ2-6, with 7 bases lining up with TRBD1. The CDR3 extends over 16 amino acids. The germline V gene encodes CDR1 MNHEY and CDR2 SMNVEV (reference sequence). The V gene end was trimmed by 4 bases and the J gene end by 0 bases; junction bases not matched to a gene: 3. The CDR3 spells CASSSRQGSGANVLTF. As DNA, the CDR3 is TGTGCCAGCAGTTCCAGACAGGGCTCTGGGGCCAACGTCCTGACTTTC.

The chain recombines TRBV18 with TRBJ2-7; TRBD2 aligns across 7 bases. Germline values: CDR1 KGHSH, CDR2 LQKENI. The V gene end was trimmed by 0 bases and the J gene end by 2 bases; junction bases not matched to a gene: 4. The CDR3 has 15 amino acids. This chain's CDR3 is CASSPPPGGPYEQYF. CDR3 sequence (DNA): TGTGCCAGCTCACCACCCCCGGGGGGACCCTACGAGCAGTACTTC.

This clone has just one count. This chain connects TRBV7-9 to TRBJ2-1; D gene unclear. Trimming removed 3 bases at V and 5 bases at J, with 11 bases between. This CDR3 is 14 amino acids long. Per germline, CDR1 SEHNR and CDR2 FQNEAQ (reference sequence). The CDR3 reads CASSFGQIDNEQFF. DNA of the CDR3: TGTGCCAGCAGCTTCGGCCAGATCGACAATGAGCAGTTCTTC.

This chain links TRBV27 with TRBJ2-7, with 9 bases fitting TRBD1. The CDR3 is made up of 15 amino acids. V was clipped by 0 bases and J by 3 bases; unmatched bases: 3. Germline CDR1 reads MNHEY; CDR2 reads SMNVEV (reference sequence). The CDR3 nucleotides read TGTGCCAGCAGTTTATCGCGGGACAGGGACTACGAGCAGTACTTC. It codes for CASSLSRDRDYEQYF.

This sequence joins TRBV28 and TRBJ2-2; 8 nucleotides agree with TRBD2. V lost 6 bases to trimming and J lost 3 bases; unmatched junction nucleotides: 6. CDR3 length equals 15 residues. Per the germline V gene, CDR1 is MDHEN and CDR2 is SYDVKM. The CDR3 sequence: CASSRTSGYTGELFF. In nucleotides, the CDR3 is TGTGCCAGCAGCCGAACTAGCGGCTACACCGGGGAGCTGTTTTTT.

The CDR3 DNA is TGTGCCAGCACGGCGACTAGCGCACAAGCCCACGAGCAGTACTTC. Translation gives CASTATSAQAHEQYF. J is TRBJ2-7 and V is TRBV7-7; 8 positions agree with TRBD2. V gave up 7 bases and J gave up 5 bases; unmatched junction bases: 13. CDR3 length: 15 amino acids. The germline CDR1 and CDR2 sequences are SSHAT and FNYEAQ (reference sequence). Full variable domain (remainder filled in from reference TRBV7-7 and TRBJ2-7): GAGVSQSPRYKVTKRGQDVTLRCDPISSHATLYWYQQALGQGPEFLTYFNYEAQPDKSGLPSDRFSAERPEGSISTLTIQRTEQRDSAMYRCASTATSAQAHEQYFGPGTRLTVT.

The rearrangement uses TRBV7-2 and TRBJ2-1, with 9 bases aligning to TRBD2. Germline CDR1 is SGHTA and CDR2 is FQGNSA. The ends lost 0 bases at V and 6 bases at J; junction bases unmatched: 0. The length of the CDR3 is 14 residues. DNA of the CDR3: TGTGCCAGCAGCTTAGCTAGCGGGGGCAATGAGCAGTTCTTC. Translated, it gives CASSLASGGNEQFF. The full variable domain, with the rest looked up from reference TRBV7-2 and TRBJ2-1, is GAGVSQSPSNKVTEKGKDVELRCDPISGHTALYWYRQSLGQGLEFLIYFQGNSAPDKSGLPSDRFSAERTGGSVSTLTIQRTQQEDSAVYLCASSLASGGNEQFFGPGTRLTVL.

V is TRBV5-1 and J is TRBJ1-3; 7 bases line up with TRBD1. The V gene's germline CDR1 is SGHRS and CDR2 YFSETQ. The CDR3 loop spans 14 amino acids. J lost 3 bases, V lost 3 bases, and 3 bases had no gene match. The CDR3 here is CASSSTGDGNTIYF. CDR3 coding DNA: TGCGCCAGCAGCTCCACAGGGGATGGAAACACCATATATTTT.

The chain links TRBV11-2 to TRBJ2-7; 9 nucleotides agree with TRBD2. In germline, CDR1 is SGHAT, CDR2 FQNNGV. This CDR3 contains 16 residues. The junction had 9 bases not matched to a gene; V was cut back by 1 base and J by 5 bases. CDR3 amino acids: CASSLAARLAGHEQYF. The CDR3 DNA reads TGTGCCAGCAGCTTAGCCGCCCGGCTAGCGGGACACGAGCAGTACTTC.

This clone was found once. The chain carries TRBV6-1 and TRBJ2-5, with TRBD1 matching over 9 bases. The length of the CDR3 is 15 residues. In germline, CDR1 is MNHNS, CDR2 SASEGT. V lost 7 bases, J lost 5 bases, and 11 bases stayed unmatched. CDR3 residues: CASMPQGALPETQYF. CDR3 bases: TGTGCCAGCATGCCACAGGGGGCGCTCCCTGAGACCCAGTACTTC.

This sequence joins TRBV7-2 and TRBJ1-3, with a weak D call TRBD1 (5 bases). Trimming pared 1 base from V and 4 bases from J, leaving 11 bases between. This CDR3 spans 15 amino acids. The germline gives CDR1 SGHTA, CDR2 FQGNSA. In DNA form, the CDR3 reads TGTGCCAGCAGCTTAGTGTGGGGGAAGGGAAACACCATATATTTT. It translates to CASSLVWGKGNTIYF.

The chain has TRBV11-1 and TRBJ2-5; 7 bases agree with TRBD1. This CDR3 comprises 16 residues. Germline lookup yields CDR1 SGHAT and CDR2 FQDESV (reference sequence). Trimming cost V 4 bases and J 1 base; bases outside gene matches: 9. CDR3 sequence reads: CASSSWTGGTQETQYF. The CDR3 DNA reads TGTGCCAGCAGCTCTTGGACAGGAGGCACCCAAGAGACCCAGTACTTC.

This chain links TRBV6-7 with TRBJ2-5; tentative D call: TRBD2 (6 bases). TRBV6-7 is reported as an ORF; its role is uncertain. This CDR3 is 14 amino acids long. V lost 7 bases and J 5 bases, leaving 17 bases between the germline ends. CDR3 sequence reads: CASIPGEIRETQYF. The DNA for the CDR3 is TGTGCCAGCATCCCGGGAGAAATACGGGAGACCCAGTACTTC.

The chain joins TRBV28 to TRBJ2-7; no clear D gene. Deletions cut 7 bases from V and 0 bases from J, with 10 bases between. The CDR3 is 13 residues long. Germline lookup yields CDR1 MDHEN and CDR2 SYDVKM. CDR3 bases: TGTGCCAGCAAGCCAAGAAGCTCCTACGAGCAGTACTTC. This codes for CASKPRSSYEQYF.

The CDR3 reads CASRAPPGQTFTSTRTDTQYF. The CDR3, as DNA: TGTGCCAGCAGAGCCCCCCCGGGACAGACCTTTACTAGCACCCGCACAGATACGCAGTATTTT. This chain uses TRBV7-8 with TRBJ2-3; tentatively, D is TRBD1 (7 bases). The CDR3 runs 21 residues. Germline CDR1 is SGHVS and CDR2 is FQNEAQ. V lost 6 bases, J lost 1 base, and 32 bases lay in between.

The J gene is TRBJ2-5, the V gene TRBV7-2; 9 bases fit TRBD1. With 6 bases clipped from V and 4 bases from J, the junction kept 15 bases outside the gene matches. CDR1 and CDR2 from the germline V gene are SGHTA and FQGNSA. The CDR3 is 17 amino acids. The CDR3 nucleotides read TGTGCCAGCAGATTTCTTTCCGGGACAGGGAAGTCAGAGACCCAGTACTTC. Its translation is CASRFLSGTGKSETQYF.

The chain joins TRBV25-1 to TRBJ2-3, with D perhaps assigned TRBD1 or TRBD2 (5 bases each). V was cut by 6 bases and J by 1 base, with 11 bases left in between. Germline CDR1 MGHDK, CDR2 SYGVNS. The CDR3 covers 14 residues. The CDR3 nucleotides are TGTGCCAGCAGAACCCGGGACCGCACAGATACGCAGTATTTT. Translated: CASRTRDRTDTQYF. Full variable domain (remainder filled in from reference TRBV25-1 and TRBJ2-3): EADIYQTPRYLVIGTGKKITLECSQTMGHDKMYWYQQDPGMELHLIHYSYGVNSTEKGDLSSESTVSRIRTEHFPLTLESARPSHTSQYLCASRTRDRTDTQYFGPGTRLTVL.

This chain uses TRBV30 with TRBJ2-2, with a weak D call TRBD1 (6 bases). The CDR3 extends over 13 amino acids. V was shortened by 8 bases and J by 0 bases, with 10 bases between the two germline ends. Germline-derived CDR1 and CDR2 are GTSNPN and SVGIG (reference sequence). The CDR3 reads CAGDNTNTGELFF. CDR3 DNA: TGTGCCGGGGACAATACGAACACCGGGGAGCTGTTTTTT. Full variable domain (remainder filled in from reference TRBV30 and TRBJ2-2): SQTIHQWPATLVQPVGSPLSLECTVEGTSNPNLYWYRQAAGRGLQLLFYSVGIGQISSEVPQNLSASRPQDRQFILSSKKLLLSDSGFYLCAGDNTNTGELFFGEGSRLTVL.

The chain employs TRBV27 and TRBJ2-3; D is ambiguous. The V end lost 7 bases, the J end lost 2 bases, and 4 bases lay between the germline ends. The CDR3 contains 11 residues. Germline CDR1 is MNHEY and CDR2 is SMNVEV (reference sequence). In nucleotides, the CDR3 is TGTGCCAGCATGCTCACAGATACGCAGTATTTT. Its translation is CASMLTDTQYF.

The genes are TRBV5-5 and TRBJ2-5; TRBD1 matches 7 bases. Germline V CDR1 and CDR2: SGHKS, YYEKEE (reference sequence). V gave up 5 bases and J gave up 2 bases; unmatched junction bases: 3. The CDR3 totals 13 residues. The CDR3, as DNA: TGTGCCAGCAGAGGGGACAGACAAGAGACCCAGTACTTC. Encoded protein: CASRGDRQETQYF.